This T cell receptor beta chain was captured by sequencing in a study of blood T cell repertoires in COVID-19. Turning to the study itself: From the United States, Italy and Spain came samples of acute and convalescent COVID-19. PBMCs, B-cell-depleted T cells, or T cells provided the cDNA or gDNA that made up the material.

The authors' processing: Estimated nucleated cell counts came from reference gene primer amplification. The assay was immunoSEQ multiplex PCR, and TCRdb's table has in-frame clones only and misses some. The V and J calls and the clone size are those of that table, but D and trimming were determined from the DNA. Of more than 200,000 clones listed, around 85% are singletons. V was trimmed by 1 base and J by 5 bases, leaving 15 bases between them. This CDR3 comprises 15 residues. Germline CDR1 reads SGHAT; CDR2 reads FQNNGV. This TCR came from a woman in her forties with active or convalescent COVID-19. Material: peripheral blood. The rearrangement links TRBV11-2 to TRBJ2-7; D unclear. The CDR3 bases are TGTGCCAGCAGCTTAGGGTCCCCGACATACGACGAGCAGTACGTC. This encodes CASSLGSPTYDEQYV.